Shown below are 9 T cell receptor beta chains from a single sample sequenced in a study of blood T cell repertoires in COVID-19. The data were produced by immunoSEQ multiplex PCR, yet TCRdb's version contains in-frame clones alone and is incomplete. This repertoire shows about 220,000 clones, roughly 90% found once; its top ten account for less than 15%. Sequencing input: PBMCs or T cells enriched from blood (not recorded which). Receptors originate from a young man who had been exposed to COVID-19.

This chain's CDR3 is CASVFRFF. The CDR3 DNA follows: TGTGCCAGTGTTTTCAGGTTCTTC. J is TRBJ2-1 and V is TRBV11-3, with unresolved D. Trimming took 9 bases from V and 15 from J, leaving 9 bases between them. This CDR3 comprises 8 residues. CDR1 and CDR2 (germline): SGHNT, YENEEA.

CDR3 nucleotides: TGTGCCAGCAGCTCCATGGTCGGGGGTGGTGAAAAACTGTTTTTT. Its protein product is CASSSMVGGGEKLFF. The chain joins TRBV7-9 to TRBJ1-4, with D perhaps matching TRBD1 (5 bases). Trimming removed 4 bases at V and 7 bases at J, with 16 bases between. In germline, CDR1 is SEHNR, CDR2 FQNEAQ (reference sequence). The CDR3 has 15 residues.

The chain couples TRBV6-1 to TRBJ1-2, with unresolved D. Germline V gene lookup returns CDR1 MNHNS and CDR2 SASEGT. CDR3 length: 16 amino acids. Trimming cost V 1 base and J 6 bases, with 18 bases left between them. The CDR3 DNA sequence: TGTGCCAGCAGTGAAGTATTTGGCGGCAGTCACGATGGCTACACCTTC. It specifies CASSEVFGGSHDGYTF.

CDR3 DNA sequence: TGTGCCTGGAGTGTTGCCAGGCGCCGATTGTCCCTCCACTTT. Encoded protein: CAWSVARRRLSLHF. V usage is TRBV30 and J usage is TRBJ1-6; D remains unclear. The germline V gene has CDR1 GTSNPN and CDR2 SVGIG (reference sequence). There are 14 residues in the CDR3. Deletions cut 0 bases from V and 14 bases from J, with 17 bases between.

The chain combines TRBV5-6 with TRBJ1-5; the D is unclear. The V and J ends lost 0 bases and 4 bases respectively, with 11 bases between them. Germline V gene data show CDR1 as SGHDT and CDR2 as YYEEEE. CDR3 length equals 15 residues. Here the CDR3 DNA reads TGTGCCAGCAGCTTGGGTGGGCAGATTAATCAGCCCCAGCATTTT. This sequence encodes CASSLGGQINQPQHF.

The chain uses TRBV4-1 and TRBJ1-2, with 8 bases lining up with TRBD1. Germline CDR1 and CDR2: MGHRA and YSYEKL. The CDR3 is 18 amino acids. Trimming at V came to 3 bases and at J to 4 bases, leaving 16 bases not matched to a gene. CDR3 protein: CASSHLRPPGQVLYGYTF. The CDR3 DNA reads TGCGCCAGCAGCCACTTACGGCCCCCGGGACAGGTCCTCTATGGCTACACCTTC.

The chain couples TRBV18 to TRBJ1-1; D is uncertain. V lost 0 bases and J 10 bases, leaving 15 bases between the germline ends. CDR3 size: 14 residues. CDR1 KGHSH and CDR2 LQKENI come from the germline V gene. The CDR3 here is CASSPPVEPGSAFF. The CDR3 coding sequence is TGTGCCAGCTCACCACCTGTTGAGCCAGGATCAGCTTTCTTT.

The J gene is TRBJ2-7, the V gene TRBV18; 8 nucleotides line up with TRBD2. Germline CDR1 and CDR2: KGHSH and LQKENI. The length of the CDR3 is 19 residues. V lost 3 bases, J lost 2 bases, and 18 bases stayed unmatched. The CDR3 DNA sequence: TGTGCCAGCTCACCGCGAATCTTGGGACTAGGAAGCCCGACCTACGAGCAGTACTTC. It encodes CASSPRILGLGSPTYEQYF.

A few counts support this clone. The chain joins TRBV30 to TRBJ1-3, with D possibly being TRBD1 (5 bases). The CDR3 has 14 residues. Germline V lookup: CDR1 GTSNPN, CDR2 SVGIG (reference sequence). V lost 5 bases and J lost 0, with 11 bases in between. The CDR3 protein is CAWGRGGSGNTIYF. The CDR3 nucleotides read TGTGCCTGGGGGCGGGGGGGCTCTGGAAACACCATATATTTT.